This section outlines one T cell receptor (beta chain) sequence together with its context. Germline CDR1 LNHDA, CDR2 SQIVND (reference sequence). V lost 6 bases, J lost 1 base, and 5 bases stayed unmatched. The CDR3 loop spans 14 amino acids. This sample is drawn from a study of blood T cell repertoires in COVID-19. In the study overall: T cells, B-cell-depleted T cells, or PBMCs provided the cDNA or gDNA that served as material.

As originally analysed: Reference gene primer amplification in the assay estimated nucleated cell counts. Here immunoSEQ multiplex PCR was the method, and the copy in TCRdb shows in-frame clones only, minus some. D and trimming were read from the DNA, whereas the V and J calls and clone size are those reported in that table. The sample lists a few hundred thousand clones; roughly nine tenths were seen once. Enrolled through a virtual design, the participants were between roughly 18 and 89 years of age and came from some 26 US areas. Contact with a PCR-confirmed or clinician-diagnosed COVID-19 case occurred within 2 weeks of entry.

The V call is TRBV19, the J call TRBJ1-1; 7 bases line up with TRBD1. This sequence originates from a woman in her 40s who had been exposed to COVID-19. Input material: PBMCs or T cells enriched from blood (not recorded which). In nucleotides, the CDR3 is TGTGCCAGTAGGCTACAGGGGACGAACACTGAAGCTTTCTTT. This translates into CASRLQGTNTEAFF.